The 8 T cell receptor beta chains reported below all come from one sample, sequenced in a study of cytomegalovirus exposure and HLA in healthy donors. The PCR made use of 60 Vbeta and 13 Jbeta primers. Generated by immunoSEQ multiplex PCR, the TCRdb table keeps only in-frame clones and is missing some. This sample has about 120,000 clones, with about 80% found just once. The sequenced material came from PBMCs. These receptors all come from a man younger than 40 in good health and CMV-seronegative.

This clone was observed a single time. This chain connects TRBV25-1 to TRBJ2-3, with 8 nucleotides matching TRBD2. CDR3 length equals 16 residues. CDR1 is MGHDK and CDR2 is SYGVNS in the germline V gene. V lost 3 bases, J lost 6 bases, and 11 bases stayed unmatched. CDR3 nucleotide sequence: TGTGCCAGCAGTGATGCAGCGGGGGAACCTTCCGATACGCAGTATTTT. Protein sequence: CASSDAAGEPSDTQYF.

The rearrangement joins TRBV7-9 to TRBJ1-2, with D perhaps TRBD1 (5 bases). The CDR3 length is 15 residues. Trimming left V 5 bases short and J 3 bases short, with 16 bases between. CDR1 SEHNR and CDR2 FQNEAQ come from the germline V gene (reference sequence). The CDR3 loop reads CASSPAGGSDYGYTF. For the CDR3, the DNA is TGTGCCAGCAGCCCTGCCGGGGGGTCTGACTATGGCTACACCTTC.

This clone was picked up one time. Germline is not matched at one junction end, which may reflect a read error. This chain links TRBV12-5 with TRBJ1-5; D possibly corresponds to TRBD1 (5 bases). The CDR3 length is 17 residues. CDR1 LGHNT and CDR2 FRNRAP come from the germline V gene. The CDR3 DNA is TGTGCTAGTGGTTTGATCGCCCACAGGTATAGCAATCAGCCCCAGAATTTT. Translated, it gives CASGLIAHRYSNQPQNF.

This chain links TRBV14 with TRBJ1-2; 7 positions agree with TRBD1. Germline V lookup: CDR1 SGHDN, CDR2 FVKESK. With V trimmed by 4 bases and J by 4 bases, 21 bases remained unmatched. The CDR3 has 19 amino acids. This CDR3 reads CASSPRSGTALLYGYGYTF. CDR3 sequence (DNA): TGTGCCAGCAGCCCCCGCTCGGGGACAGCACTCCTTTATGGCTATGGCTACACCTTC.

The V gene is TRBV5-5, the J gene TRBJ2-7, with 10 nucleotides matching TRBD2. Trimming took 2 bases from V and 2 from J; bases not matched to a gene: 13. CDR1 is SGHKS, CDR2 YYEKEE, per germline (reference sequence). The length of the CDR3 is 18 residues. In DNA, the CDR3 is TGTGCCAGCAGCTTAGGATCCTTCGTAGCGGGAGGTACCTACGAGCAGTACTTC. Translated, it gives CASSLGSFVAGGTYEQYF. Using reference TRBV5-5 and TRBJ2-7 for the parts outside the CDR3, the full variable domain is DAGVTQSPTHLIKTRGQQVTLRCSPISGHKSVSWYQQVLGQGPQFIFQYYEKEERGRGNFPDRFSARQFPNYSSELNVNALLLGDSALYLCASSLGSFVAGGTYEQYFGPGTRLTVT.

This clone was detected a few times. CDR3: CASSDSGTGGLYGYTF. In DNA, the CDR3 is TGTGCCAGCAGTGACTCCGGGACAGGGGGCCTCTATGGCTACACCTTC. The rearrangement links TRBV6-4 to TRBJ1-2; TRBD1 aligns across 12 bases. V gave up 0 bases and J gave up 4 bases; unmatched junction bases: 3. The CDR3 extends over 16 amino acids. The V gene's germline CDR1 is MRHNA and CDR2 SNTAGT.

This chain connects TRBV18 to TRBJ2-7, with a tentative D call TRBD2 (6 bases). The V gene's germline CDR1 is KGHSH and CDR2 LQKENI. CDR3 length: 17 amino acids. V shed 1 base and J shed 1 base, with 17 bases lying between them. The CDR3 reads CASSPLAADRGSYEQYF. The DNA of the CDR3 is TGTGCCAGCTCACCACTAGCGGCAGACCGGGGTTCCTACGAGCAGTACTTC.

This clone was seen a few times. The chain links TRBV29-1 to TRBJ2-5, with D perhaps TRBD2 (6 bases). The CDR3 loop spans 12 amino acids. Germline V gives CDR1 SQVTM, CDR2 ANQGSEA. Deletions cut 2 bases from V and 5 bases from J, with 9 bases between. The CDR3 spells CSVERGTETQYF. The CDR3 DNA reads TGCAGCGTTGAACGGGGGACGGAGACCCAGTACTTC.